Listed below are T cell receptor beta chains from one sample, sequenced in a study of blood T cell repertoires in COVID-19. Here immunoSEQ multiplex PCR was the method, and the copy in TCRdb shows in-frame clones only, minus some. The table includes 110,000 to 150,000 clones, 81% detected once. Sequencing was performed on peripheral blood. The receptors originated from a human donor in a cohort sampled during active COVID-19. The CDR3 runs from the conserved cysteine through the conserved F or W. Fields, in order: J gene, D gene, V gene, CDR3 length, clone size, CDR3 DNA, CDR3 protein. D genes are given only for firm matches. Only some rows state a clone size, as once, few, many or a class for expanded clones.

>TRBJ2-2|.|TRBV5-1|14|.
TGCGCCAGCAGCCCCACACAGGGTCCCGGGGAGCTGTTTTTT
CASSPTQGPGELFF
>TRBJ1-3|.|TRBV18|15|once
TGTGCCAGCTCACCCCAGGGCGTCTCTGGAAACACCATATATTTT
CASSPQGVSGNTIYF
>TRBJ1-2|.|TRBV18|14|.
TGTGCCAGCTCACCGGGCCAGGAGGTCTATGGCTACACCTTC
CASSPGQEVYGYTF
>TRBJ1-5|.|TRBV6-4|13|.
TGTGCCAGCAGTGAAAAGGGGAATCAGCCCCAGCATTTT
CASSEKGNQPQHF
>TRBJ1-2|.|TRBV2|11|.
TGTGCCAGCATACACAGGGATGGCTACACCTTC
CASIHRDGYTF
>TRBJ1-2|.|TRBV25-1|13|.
TGTGCCAGCAGTGTAACGGAGGGGTATGGCTACACCTTC
CASSVTEGYGYTF
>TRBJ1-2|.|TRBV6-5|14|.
TGTGCCAGCAGTTACTCGGGGCAGGGCCCTGGCTACACCTTC
CASSYSGQGPGYTF
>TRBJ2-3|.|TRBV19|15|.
TGTGCCAGTAGTCTCCGGACAGATGAACAGAATACGCAGTATTTT
CASSLRTDEQNTQYF
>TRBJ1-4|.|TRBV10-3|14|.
TGTGCCATCAGTGACGGGGGATCGGGGGAAAAACTGTTTTTT
CAISDGGSGEKLFF
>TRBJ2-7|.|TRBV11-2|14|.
TGTGCCAGCAGCTTAGAAATCAGCTCCTACGAGCAGTACTTC
CASSLEISSYEQYF
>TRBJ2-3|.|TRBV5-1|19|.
TGCGCCAGCAGCTTGATGGCCTCGGGGGTAGCTAAGAACACAGATACGCAGTATTTT
CASSLMASGVAKNTDTQYF
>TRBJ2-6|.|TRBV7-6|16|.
TGTGCCAGCAGCTTAGAGGGTCCGGGGGGGGCCAACGTCCTGACTTTC
CASSLEGPGGANVLTF
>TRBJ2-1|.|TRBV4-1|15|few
TGCGCCAGCAGCCAAGGACAGGTATCCTACAATGAGCAGTTCTTC
CASSQGQVSYNEQFF
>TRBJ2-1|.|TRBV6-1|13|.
TGTGCCAGCAGTGAAGCGGGGAGCGATGAGCAGTTCTTC
CASSEAGSDEQFF
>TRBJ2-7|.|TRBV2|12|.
TGTGCCAGCAGTGAGCAGGGATTAAATCAGTACTTC
CASSEQGLNQYF
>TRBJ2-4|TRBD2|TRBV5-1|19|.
TGCGCCAGCAGCTCTGAGACTAGCGGGAAATGGCTGGATGGAAACATTCAGTACTTC
CASSSETSGKWLDGNIQYF
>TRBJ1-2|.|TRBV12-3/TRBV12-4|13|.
TGTGCCAGCAGTTTACGGGAAGCCCCTGGCTACACCTTC
CASSLREAPGYTF
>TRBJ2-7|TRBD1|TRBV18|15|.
TGTGCCAGCTCACCACCGGGACAGGGCAGAGACGAGCAGTACTTC
CASSPPGQGRDEQYF
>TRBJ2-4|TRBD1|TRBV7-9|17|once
TGTGCCAGCAGCTTAGCGCTCGGGACAGGGGGCAAAAACATTCAGTACTTC
CASSLALGTGGKNIQYF
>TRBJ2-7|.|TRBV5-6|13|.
TGTGCCAGCAGCTTGCCTCCTTCCTACGAGCAGTACTTC
CASSLPPSYEQYF
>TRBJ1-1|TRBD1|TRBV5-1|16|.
TGCGCCAGCAGTCCTATCGGGACAGGGCTGAACACTGAAGCTTTCTTT
CASSPIGTGLNTEAFF
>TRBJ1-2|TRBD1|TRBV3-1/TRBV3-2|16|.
TGTGCCAGCAGTCGAGGACAGGGGATACCACCGGATGGCTACACCTTC
CASSRGQGIPPDGYTF
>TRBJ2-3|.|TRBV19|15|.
TGTGCCAGTAAGTGGGCGTTGAGTAGCACAGATACGCAGTATTTT
CASKWALSSTDTQYF
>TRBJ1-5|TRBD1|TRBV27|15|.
TGTGCCAGCAGTTTTCGGGGACAGGGTATTCATCCCCAGCATTTT
CASSFRGQGIHPQHF
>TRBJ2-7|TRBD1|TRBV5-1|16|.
TGCGCCAGCAGCTTGAGCGGACAGGGGACCTCCTACGAGCAGTACTTC
CASSLSGQGTSYEQYF
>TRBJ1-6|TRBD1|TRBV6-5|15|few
TGTGCCAGCAGAGCCAGGACAGGGAGTAATTCACCCCTCCACTTT
CASRARTGSNSPLHF
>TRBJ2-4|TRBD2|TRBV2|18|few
TGTGCCAGCAATGGCCCAAGGACTAGCGGACTAGCCAAAAACATTCAGTACTTC
CASNGPRTSGLAKNIQYF
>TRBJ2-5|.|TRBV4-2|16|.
TGTGCCAGCAGCCAAGATGTAATGCGGTTCGGGGAGACCCAGTACTTC
CASSQDVMRFGETQYF
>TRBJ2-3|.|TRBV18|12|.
TGTGCCAGCTCACTTTACACAGATACGCAGTATTTT
CASSLYTDTQYF
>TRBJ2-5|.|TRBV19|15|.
TGTGCCAGTAGTACGTCAGGGGCGTACCAAGAGACCCAGTACTTC
CASSTSGAYQETQYF
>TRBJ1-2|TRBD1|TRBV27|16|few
TGTGCCAGCAGTTTATCGGGGACAGGCCAGATTGCTGGCTACACCTTC
CASSLSGTGQIAGYTF
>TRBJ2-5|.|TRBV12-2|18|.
TGTGCAAGTCGCTTAGCGCTACTAGCGGGAGGGCGGGAGGAGACCCAGTACTTC
CASRLALLAGGREETQYF
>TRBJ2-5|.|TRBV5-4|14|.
TGTGCCAGCAGCAGTACGACAGGCCAAGAGACCCAGTACTTC
CASSSTTGQETQYF
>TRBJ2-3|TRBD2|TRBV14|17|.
TGTGCCAGCAGCCAAGCAAGACTAGCGGGGGGCACAGATACGCAGTATTTT
CASSQARLAGGTDTQYF
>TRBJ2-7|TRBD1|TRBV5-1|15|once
TGCGCCAGCAGCTTGGGGGGACAGGCCACCTACGAGCAGTACTTC
CASSLGGQATYEQYF
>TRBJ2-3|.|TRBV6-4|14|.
TGTGCCAGCAGTACTCGGGGGTTCGATGATACGCAGTATTTT
CASSTRGFDDTQYF
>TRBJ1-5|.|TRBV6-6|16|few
TGTGCCAGCAGTTACAACCCGAGAGGGTCAAATCAGCCCCAGCATTTT
CASSYNPRGSNQPQHF
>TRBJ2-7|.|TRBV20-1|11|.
TGCAGTGCTCCACTTGTGAGGACTGAGTACTTC
CSAPLVRTEYF
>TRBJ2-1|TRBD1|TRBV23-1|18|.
TGCGCCAGCGTTCTTCCCGGGACAGGGTATGACTCCTACAATGAGCAGTTCTTC
CASVLPGTGYDSYNEQFF
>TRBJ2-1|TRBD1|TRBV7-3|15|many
TGTGCCAGCAGCGTGGACAGGGGGACCTACAATGAGCAGTTCTTC
CASSVDRGTYNEQFF
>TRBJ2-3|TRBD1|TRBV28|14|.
TGTGCCAGCAGTAAAAGACAGGGGTCAGATACGCAGTATTTT
CASSKRQGSDTQYF
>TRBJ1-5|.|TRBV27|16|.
TGTGCCAGCAGTCCCAGAGACGGATACAGGAATCAGCCCCAGCATTTT
CASSPRDGYRNQPQHF
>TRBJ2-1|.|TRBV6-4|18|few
TGTGCCAGCAGTGTTGGGAAATTACTAGTAGGGGGCTACAATGAGCAGTTCTTC
CASSVGKLLVGGYNEQFF
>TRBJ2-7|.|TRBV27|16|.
TGTGCCAGCACCCGAGGCCCCAGGTACGGGATGTACGAGCAGTACTTC
CASTRGPRYGMYEQYF
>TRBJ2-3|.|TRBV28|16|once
TGTGCCAGCAGTTTACCACTAGTATTCGGCACAGATACGCAGTATTTT
CASSLPLVFGTDTQYF
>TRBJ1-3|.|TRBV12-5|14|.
TGTGCTAGTGGTTTATCGGGGGCTGGAAACACCATATATTTT
CASGLSGAGNTIYF
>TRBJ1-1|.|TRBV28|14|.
TGTGCCAGCAGTTTATCCCCGGGGGGCTCTGAAGCTTTCTTT
CASSLSPGGSEAFF
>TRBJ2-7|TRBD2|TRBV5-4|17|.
TGTGCCAGCAGCCCCGGGACTAGCGGGTGGGCCTCCTACGAGCAGTACTTC
CASSPGTSGWASYEQYF
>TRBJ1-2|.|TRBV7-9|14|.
TGTGCCAGCAGCCGAAGTCCAGGGTATCATGGCTACACCTTC
CASSRSPGYHGYTF
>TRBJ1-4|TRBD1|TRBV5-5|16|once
TGTGCCAGCAGCTTGCGAGGGGGCGATCTTAATGAAAAACTGTTTTTT
CASSLRGGDLNEKLFF